The clone carrying this TCR beta chain occurred many times. This specimen belongs to a study of blood T cells in healthy people across ages. Study-level information: About one barcoded beta molecule per two T cells was the capture yield of template switching.

A second roughly 6 to 12 cycle PCR used barcoded and J-beta primers. TCRdb used MiXCR to reprocess the 5' RACE reads, holding one entry per CDR3 protein. This table holds fewer than 800,000 distinct CDR3 sequences, roughly 32% found once. V was shortened by 6 bases and J by 9 bases, with 15 bases between the two germline ends. This CDR3 region has 13 residues. Germline V gene data show CDR1 as MNHEY and CDR2 as SVGAGI. The chain recombines TRBV6-5 with TRBJ2-1, with a possible D match to TRBD2 (5 bases). The sequenced sample was blood. This receptor was taken from a woman of 80 years or more in good health. The CDR3 bases are TGTGCCAGCAGGGACTCCCGTGGGGTTGAGCAGTTCTTC. Translation: CASRDSRGVEQFF.